The rows below give T cell receptor beta chains drawn from one sample of a study of OX40 agonist ivuxolimab in advanced cancers. Profiled with immunoSEQ multiplex PCR; TCRdb holds only in-frame clones, not every one. There are tens of thousands of clones in the sample; about 90% occur only once, and approximately 14% lies in the top ten. The sequences come from CD4+ or CD8+ T cells sorted from blood, collected in a trial of the OX40 agonist ivuxolimab. The receptors shown here come from an adult with an advanced solid tumor such as melanoma, head and neck, liver or kidney cancer. Both conserved end residues are part of each CDR3. A D gene is named only where the DNA matches it firmly. Expanded clones are given a class, and other clones once, few, many or no size at all.

CDR3aa,CDR3nt,j_gene,d_gene,v_gene,abundance
CASRPLPGIYGYTF,TGTGCCAGCAGACCCCTCCCGGGGATCTATGGCTACACCTTC,TRBJ1-2,-,TRBV28,-
CAWSPPIEGVEQYF,TGTGCCTGGAGTCCACCCATTGAGGGGGTCGAGCAGTACTTC,TRBJ2-7,-,TRBV30,-
CSASDYEQYF,TGCAGTGCGAGCGACTACGAGCAGTACTTC,TRBJ2-7,-,TRBV20-1,-
CASSAGTSRGPIAYEQYF,TGCGCCAGCAGCGCCGGGACTTCGAGAGGCCCCATCGCCTACGAGCAGTACTTC,TRBJ2-7,-,TRBV5-1,-
CASSVRTVLVYEQYF,TGTGCCAGCAGCGTAAGGACCGTACTGGTCTACGAGCAGTACTTC,TRBJ2-7,-,TRBV11-3,once
CASRQTSGGTYEQYF,TGTGCCAGCAGACAAACTAGCGGGGGTACCTACGAGCAGTACTTC,TRBJ2-7,TRBD2,TRBV2,-
CASSVGEANEKLFF,TGTGCCAGCAGCGTAGGGGAAGCTAATGAAAAACTGTTTTTT,TRBJ1-4,-,TRBV9,-
CASRFGAEDTQYF,TGTGCCAGCAGGTTCGGGGCTGAAGATACGCAGTATTTT,TRBJ2-3,-,TRBV7-9,-
CASSEWSTPYGYTF,TGTGCCAGCAGTGAATGGAGTACCCCCTATGGCTACACCTTC,TRBJ1-2,-,TRBV25-1,-
CASSQHHPQETQYF,TGTGCCAGCAGTCAACACCATCCTCAAGAGACCCAGTACTTC,TRBJ2-5,-,TRBV2,once
CASSAGIADTQYF,TGTGCCAGCAGCGCAGGGATAGCGGATACGCAGTATTTT,TRBJ2-3,-,TRBV7-8,-
CASSEARTGLREQYF,TGTGCCAGCAGTGAAGCGCGGACGGGGCTCCGGGAGCAGTACTTC,TRBJ2-7,-,TRBV6-1,-
CASSLTHGTSREQYF,TGTGCCAGCAGTTTGACTCACGGGACCTCTCGCGAGCAGTACTTC,TRBJ2-7,-,TRBV6-5,-
CAWSVTESNEKLFF,TGTGCCTGGAGTGTCACGGAAAGTAATGAAAAACTGTTTTTT,TRBJ1-4,-,TRBV30,-
CSGTHSYEQYF,TGCAGCGGGACACACTCCTACGAGCAGTACTTC,TRBJ2-7,-,TRBV29-1,-
CASSLTGLDTEAFF,TGCGCCAGCAGCTTGACAGGGCTGGACACTGAAGCTTTCTTT,TRBJ1-1,-,TRBV5-1,-
CASSPWGGSLSGEQYF,TGTGCCAGCAGCCCGTGGGGCGGGAGCTTATCCGGCGAGCAGTACTTC,TRBJ2-7,TRBD2,TRBV4-2,-
CASSLTGPTGYGYTF,TGCGCCAGCAGCCTGACAGGACCTACGGGTTATGGCTACACCTTC,TRBJ1-2,-,TRBV5-1,-
CASSDSQAGELFF,TGTGCCAGCAGTGACTCGCAGGCCGGGGAGCTGTTTTTT,TRBJ2-2,-,TRBV6-4,medium-sized
CASSPGQGWDEQYF,TGTGCCAGCAGCCCAGGACAGGGGTGGGACGAGCAGTACTTC,TRBJ2-7,TRBD1,TRBV7-9,-
CASMRTSGIMGELFF,TGTGCCAGCATGAGGACTAGCGGGATTATGGGGGAGCTGTTTTTT,TRBJ2-2,TRBD2,TRBV2,-
CASSFGNTEAFF,TGTGCCAGCAGCTTCGGGAACACTGAAGCTTTCTTT,TRBJ1-1,-,TRBV7-2,-
CASTPTRMSSYNEQFF,TGTGCCAGCACCCCCACGCGGATGAGCTCCTACAATGAGCAGTTCTTC,TRBJ2-1,-,TRBV27,-
CASSVVGSSYNEQFF,TGTGCCAGCAGCGTAGTCGGTAGCTCCTACAATGAGCAGTTCTTC,TRBJ2-1,-,TRBV9,once
CSVSDPLREYQETQYF,TGCAGCGTCTCGGACCCTCTCAGAGAATACCAAGAGACCCAGTACTTC,TRBJ2-5,-,TRBV29-1,-
CASSFRGVNEQYF,TGTGCCAGCAGCTTTCGGGGTGTCAACGAGCAGTACTTC,TRBJ2-7,-,TRBV28,-
CASSLYSGTEQYF,TGTGCCAGCAGCTTATACTCCGGGACGGAGCAGTACTTC,TRBJ2-7,-,TRBV7-9,-
CASSQDLGLEQPYEQYF,TGTGCCAGCAGCCAAGATTTAGGTCTGGAACAGCCCTACGAGCAGTACTTC,TRBJ2-7,-,TRBV4-2,-
CASSATGYIAEAFF,TGTGCCAGCAGCGCCACAGGGTACATCGCTGAAGCTTTCTTT,TRBJ1-1,-,TRBV9,few
CASSLPGETYEQYF,TGCGCCAGCAGCTTGCCAGGGGAAACGTACGAGCAGTACTTC,TRBJ2-7,-,TRBV5-1,-
CASSQGTDPHGYTF,TGCGCCAGCAGCCAAGGTACGGACCCCCATGGCTACACCTTC,TRBJ1-2,-,TRBV4-3,-
CASSRTAGYEQYF,TGTGCCAGCTCACGGACGGCAGGGTACGAGCAGTACTTC,TRBJ2-7,-,TRBV18,-
CASSIGQGDYEQYF,TGTGCCAGTAGTATAGGACAGGGGGACTACGAGCAGTACTTC,TRBJ2-7,TRBD1,TRBV19,-
CASSLAYYNEQFF,TGCGCCAGCAGCTTAGCGTACTACAATGAGCAGTTCTTC,TRBJ2-1,-,TRBV5-1,-
CSALLVNEQFF,TGCAGTGCCCTACTAGTTAATGAGCAGTTCTTC,TRBJ2-1,-,TRBV20-1,-
CASSLSRLAEPLETQYF,TGTGCCAGCAGCTTAAGCAGACTAGCGGAGCCCCTAGAGACCCAGTACTTC,TRBJ2-5,TRBD2,TRBV11-2,-
CASSVEEGSGYYNEQFF,TGTGCCAGCAGCGTAGAAGAAGGTAGCGGCTATTACAATGAGCAGTTCTTC,TRBJ2-1,-,TRBV9,-
CASSAGSASYEQYF,TGTGCCAGCAGCGCTGGAAGCGCCAGCTACGAGCAGTACTTC,TRBJ2-7,-,TRBV11-2,-
CASGPYEQYF,TGTGCCAGCGGGCCCTACGAGCAGTACTTC,TRBJ2-7,-,TRBV27,few
CASGDISGNTIYF,TGTGCCAGCGGCGACATATCGGGAAACACCATATATTTT,TRBJ1-3,-,TRBV28,-
CASSGPQGYHQPQHF,TGTGCCAGCAGCGGACCACAGGGCTATCATCAGCCCCAGCATTTT,TRBJ1-5,-,TRBV28,once
CASSLRGTSGSRVYEQYF,TGTGCCAGCAGCCTACGGGGGACTAGCGGGAGTCGCGTATACGAGCAGTACTTC,TRBJ2-7,TRBD2,TRBV28,-
CASSLIAGSSYNEQFF,TGTGCCAGCAGTTTAATAGCGGGTAGCTCCTACAATGAGCAGTTCTTC,TRBJ2-1,TRBD2,TRBV28,-
CASSNTRDRGSTDTQYF,TGTGCCAGCAGCAATACGCGGGACAGGGGAAGCACAGATACGCAGTATTTT,TRBJ2-3,TRBD1,TRBV13,-
CASSFNMGNYGYTF,TGTGCCAGCAGTTTTAATATGGGAAACTATGGCTACACCTTC,TRBJ1-2,-,TRBV28,-
CASSPTGGRETQYF,TGTGCCAGCAGCCCAACGGGAGGACGGGAGACCCAGTACTTC,TRBJ2-5,TRBD2,TRBV9,-
CASSSGTGQVGQFF,TGCGCCAGCAGCAGCGGGACAGGCCAAGTTGGGCAGTTCTTC,TRBJ2-1,-,TRBV5-1,once
CSVSVPQYDEQYF,TGCAGCGTGTCGGTCCCTCAATACGACGAGCAGTACTTC,TRBJ2-7,-,TRBV29-1,-
CASSLSAGPTQETQYF,TGCGCCAGCAGCCTCTCGGCGGGACCCACCCAAGAGACCCAGTACTTC,TRBJ2-5,-,TRBV4-1,-
CASSPGLNTEAFF,TGTGCCAGCAGTCCCGGGTTGAACACTGAAGCTTTCTTT,TRBJ1-1,-,TRBV6-5,-
CASRLTGTGVTEAFF,TGTGCCAGCAGACTAACCGGGACAGGGGTCACTGAAGCTTTCTTT,TRBJ1-1,TRBD1,TRBV28,-
CASSLNSGEQFF,TGTGCCAGCAGTTTAAACTCGGGGGAGCAGTTCTTC,TRBJ2-1,-,TRBV27,-
CASSIISAGWNNQPQHF,TGTGCCAGTAGTATAATTTCTGCAGGGTGGAACAATCAGCCCCAGCATTTT,TRBJ1-5,-,TRBV19,-
CASSSVEKAGGPYEQYF,TGCGCCAGCAGTTCGGTAGAGAAAGCGGGAGGGCCATACGAGCAGTACTTC,TRBJ2-7,TRBD2,TRBV5-1,-
CSATANTGELFF,TGCAGCGCCACAGCGAACACCGGGGAGCTGTTTTTT,TRBJ2-2,-,TRBV29-1,-